This T cell receptor beta chain is drawn from a study of blood T cell repertoires in COVID-19. Study overall: The United States, Italy and Spain provided the acute and convalescent COVID-19 samples. In each case, the material was cDNA or gDNA derived from T cells, B-cell-depleted T cells, or PBMCs.

As originally analysed: Amplifying reference gene primers gave estimates of nucleated cell counts. Repertoires were generated with immunoSEQ multiplex PCR, while TCRdb's copy carries only in-frame clones and drops some. Clone size and the V and J calls come from that table; the DNA yielded D and trimming. This sample has approximately 310,000 clones, with 87% found just once. The CDR3 runs 15 residues. V shed 8 bases, J shed 0 bases, and the junction held 3 bases outside the gene matches. The germline gives CDR1 SNHLY, CDR2 FYNNEI. V is TRBV2 and J is TRBJ2-5, with 13 bases fitting TRBD2. Sequencing was done on a sample of peripheral blood. The sequence was obtained from a man in his forties or fifties with active or convalescent COVID-19. The CDR3 loop reads CASGGTSGNQETQYF. The CDR3 bases are TGTGCCAGCGGGGGGACTAGCGGGAACCAAGAGACCCAGTACTTC.